The T cell receptor (beta chain) under discussion was sequenced for a study of radiotherapy plus CTLA-4 blockade in lung cancer. Across the whole study: For 18% of patients, objective responses occurred, and approximately 31% had disease control.

Produced via immunoSEQ multiplex PCR; TCRdb's table is partial and in-frame only. The table includes about 68,000 clones, 79% detected once. A few counts support this clone. Its antigen is still unknown. General observations from the study: An expansion of tumor-derived TCR clones occurred in blood after radiotherapy plus ipilimumab.

The TCR originated in a human donor with non-small cell lung cancer who had a complete response to radiotherapy plus ipilimumab. Material: peripheral blood, obtained from a patient treated with radiotherapy plus ipilimumab.

The CDR3 DNA is TGTGCCAGCAGTGAAACCGGCATCGGGCAGTTCTTC. This gives the protein CASSETGIGQFF. The chain combines TRBV25-1 with TRBJ2-1; no firm D call. Per germline, CDR1 MGHDK and CDR2 SYGVNS. There are 12 residues in the CDR3. The V end lost 2 bases, the J end lost 12 bases, and 11 bases lay between the germline ends.